This T cell receptor beta chain was captured in a study of blood T cell repertoires in COVID-19. Overall study context: The United States, Italy and Spain were the sources of the acute and convalescent COVID-19 samples. Nucleic acid was either cDNA or gDNA, and it came from T cells, B-cell-depleted T cells, or PBMCs.

How the authors handled the data: Amplification with reference gene primers provided the estimates of nucleated cell counts. Data came from immunoSEQ multiplex PCR; TCRdb stores just in-frame clones and leaves some out. V, J and clone size reflect that table, while D and trimming were determined from the DNA. The profile shows about 270,000 clones, around 86% of them singletons. Sample: peripheral blood. This receptor was obtained from a woman aged 55-75 years who had recovered from COVID-19.

CDR3 sequence reads: CASGSLDSQAKYF. Written as DNA, the CDR3 is TGTGCTAGTGGTTCCCTCGACAGCCAGGCAAAGTACTTC. The chain combines TRBV12-5 with TRBJ2-5; D is perhaps TRBD1 (5 bases). V shed 4 bases and J shed 12 bases, with 18 bases lying between them. The CDR3 loop spans 13 amino acids. Germline V gene sequence: CDR1 LGHNT, CDR2 FRNRAP.